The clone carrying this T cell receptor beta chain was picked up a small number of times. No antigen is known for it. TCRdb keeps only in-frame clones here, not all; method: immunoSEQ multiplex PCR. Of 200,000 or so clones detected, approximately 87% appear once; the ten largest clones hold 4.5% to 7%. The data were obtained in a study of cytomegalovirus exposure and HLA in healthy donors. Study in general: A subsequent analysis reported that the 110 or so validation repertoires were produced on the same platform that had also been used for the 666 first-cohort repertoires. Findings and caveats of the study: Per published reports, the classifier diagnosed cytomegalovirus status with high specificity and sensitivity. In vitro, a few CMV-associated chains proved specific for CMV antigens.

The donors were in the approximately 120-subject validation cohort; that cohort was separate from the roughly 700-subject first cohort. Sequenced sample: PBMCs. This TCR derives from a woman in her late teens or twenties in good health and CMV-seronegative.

CDR3 loop: CASSQEFSGGAYNEQFF. As DNA, the CDR3 is TGTGCCAGCAGCCAAGAGTTTAGCGGGGGCGCCTACAATGAGCAGTTCTTC. This chain connects TRBV4-2 to TRBJ2-1; 9 bases are a match to TRBD2. The germline V gene encodes CDR1 LGHNA and CDR2 YNFKEQ. The CDR3 extends over 17 amino acids. Trimming took 0 bases from V and 2 from J; bases not matched to a gene: 5.